The 3 T cell receptor beta chains given below trace back to one sample, sequenced in a study of cytomegalovirus exposure and HLA in healthy donors. Produced via immunoSEQ multiplex PCR; TCRdb's table is partial and in-frame only. This sample has just under 65,000 clones; 85% to 95% occur once, and the top ten carry over 6.5%. Sequencing used PBMCs. These receptors came from a woman under 30 in good health and CMV-seropositive.

The chain recombines TRBV28 with TRBJ2-3; 8 nucleotides agree with TRBD2. Losses at the gene ends were 2 bases for V and 5 bases for J; bases not matched to a gene: 9. Germline V gives CDR1 MDHEN, CDR2 SYDVKM. This CDR3 contains 16 residues. The CDR3 loop reads CASSLPQAGVIDTQYF. The CDR3 DNA reads TGTGCCAGCAGTTTACCTCAAGCGGGAGTGATAGATACGCAGTATTTT.

This clone has only one observation. The DNA for the CDR3 is TGTGCCAGCAGTTCCCGACTGATAACTGGAAACACCATATATTTT. Encoded protein: CASSSRLITGNTIYF. The V call is TRBV27, the J call TRBJ1-3; D is ambiguous. V shed 4 bases and J shed 2 bases, with 12 bases lying between them. There are 15 residues in the CDR3. Germline V lookup: CDR1 MNHEY, CDR2 SMNVEV (reference sequence).

The chain employs TRBV30 and TRBJ2-6; 9 nucleotides line up with TRBD1. V lost 1 base to trimming and J lost 0 bases; unmatched junction nucleotides: 4. This CDR3 comprises 17 residues. CDR1 is GTSNPN and CDR2 is SVGIG in the germline V gene (reference sequence). The CDR3 reads CAWSAGQGLSGANVLTF. The CDR3 DNA follows: TGTGCCTGGAGTGCGGGACAGGGACTCTCTGGGGCCAACGTCCTGACTTTC.